The 15 T cell receptor beta chains reported below all come from one sample, sequenced in a study of Graves' ophthalmopathy and Graves' hyperthyroidism. RNA transcripts served as template for amplifying TCR beta CDR3 sequences. The authors performed first-round RT-PCR with HTBI primers and then a second-round multiplex PCR. TCRdb reanalysed the multiplex PCR reads using MiXCR and keeps one entry per CDR3 protein. This table holds around 400,000 distinct CDR3 sequences, approximately 20% found once. The sequenced sample was peripheral blood. The receptors here all came from a woman aged 18-29 years with Graves' ophthalmopathy.

The chain combines TRBV6-2 or TRBV6-3 with TRBJ2-7; D not resolved. V lost 6 bases and J lost 4, with 7 bases in between. Looked up from germline, CDR1 is MNHEY and CDR2 is SVGEGT. The CDR3 length is 11 residues. The CDR3 loop reads CASRIEYEQYF. The CDR3 nucleotides read TGTGCCAGCAGAATCGAGTACGAGCAGTACTTC.

This clonotype was counted ten times or more. One end of the junction does not line up with germline, which may come from a read error. The V gene is TRBV28, the J gene TRBJ2-7; D is unresolved. This CDR3 has 11 amino acids. Germline V gene lookup returns CDR1 MDHEN and CDR2 SYDVKM. The CDR3 nucleotides read TGTGTCAGCAGTACCGTGGACGAGCAGTACTTC. Its protein product is CVSSTVDEQYF.

This clonotype was recorded at least ten times. This sequence joins TRBV6-2 or TRBV6-3 and TRBJ2-7; D remains ambiguous. The CDR3 loop spans 12 amino acids. Germline V gene sequence: CDR1 MNHEY, CDR2 SVGEGT. Trimming pared 6 bases from V and 5 bases from J, leaving 11 bases between. CDR3 in amino acids: CASSRARDEQYF. CDR3 nucleotide sequence: TGTGCCAGCAGCCGCGCTAGGGACGAGCAGTACTTC.

This clonotype was counted ten times or more. V usage is TRBV6-2 or TRBV6-3 and J usage is TRBJ2-7, with D perhaps TRBD2 (6 bases). V gave up 0 bases and J gave up 1 base, with 13 bases separating them. There are 16 residues in the CDR3. Germline CDR1 is MNHEY and CDR2 is SVGEGT. CDR3 residues: CASSYSRTNGSYEQYF. The DNA of the CDR3 is TGTGCCAGCAGTTACTCACGGACTAACGGTTCCTACGAGCAGTACTTC.

This clonotype was counted ten times or more. The chain has TRBV7-8 and TRBJ1-2; 8 bases agree with TRBD1. V dropped 1 base and J dropped 3; count of bases not matched to a gene: 1. The CDR3 covers 14 residues. Looked up from germline, CDR1 is SGHVS and CDR2 is FQNEAQ. The CDR3 nucleotides read TGTGCCAGCAGCTTAGGGGGACAGGACTATGGCTACACCTTC. Translated, it gives CASSLGGQDYGYTF.

The table lists this clonotype with many counts. This CDR3 is CSVSDREAEAFF. CDR3 nucleotide sequence: TGCAGCGTTTCTGACAGGGAGGCTGAAGCTTTCTTT. The chain has TRBV29-1 and TRBJ1-1; TRBD1 agrees at 7 bases. V shed 5 bases, J shed 6 bases, and the junction held 6 bases outside the gene matches. CDR1 and CDR2 from the germline V gene are SQVTM and ANQGSEA. The CDR3 consists of 12 residues.

This clonotype was seen repeatedly, ten times or more. A read error may be the cause here, since a much bigger clone is one base away. This chain connects TRBV11-2 to TRBJ1-2; 7 bases agree with TRBD1. Germline CDR1 reads SGHAT; CDR2 reads FQNNGV. CDR3 length: 14 residues. Trimming cost V 5 bases and J 0 bases; bases outside gene matches: 3. This CDR3 is CASSRGQSNYGYTF. CDR3 coding DNA: TGTGCCAGCAGCCGGGGACAGTCTAACTATGGCTACACCTTC.

This clonotype was seen ten or more times. This chain joins TRBV5-4 and TRBJ2-2, with 9 positions matching TRBD1. This CDR3 has 16 amino acids. V was pared by 1 base and J by 4 bases, with 5 bases of the junction left unmatched. The germline gives CDR1 SGHNT, CDR2 YYREEE (reference sequence). This CDR3 is CASSLYRGLGTGELFF. Here the CDR3 DNA reads TGTGCCAGCAGCTTGTACAGGGGGCTCGGCACCGGGGAGCTGTTTTTT. Together with reference TRBV5-4 and TRBJ2-2, the CDR3 gives the full variable domain: ETGVTQSPTHLIKTRGQQVTLRCSSQSGHNTVSWYQQALGQGPQFIFQYYREEENGRGNFPPRFSGLQFPNYSSELNVNALELDDSALYLCASSLYRGLGTGELFFGEGSRLTVL.

Many counts were recorded for this clonotype. This rearrangement joins TRBV27 to TRBJ1-5; D is undetermined. The CDR3 is made up of 16 amino acids. The germline V gene has CDR1 MNHEY and CDR2 SMNVEV (reference sequence). Trimming pared 5 bases from V and 3 bases from J, leaving 17 bases between. CDR3 region: CASSPARRGSNQPQHF. The CDR3 region has the DNA TGTGCCAGCAGTCCCGCAAGGAGAGGCTCCAATCAGCCCCAGCATTTT.

In this sample, this clonotype turned up many times. This chain links TRBV20-1 with TRBJ2-5; D is ambiguous. CDR1 and CDR2 (germline): DFQATT, SNEGSKA (reference sequence). CDR3 length equals 11 residues. Trimming shortened V by 0 bases and J by 5 bases, and 4 bases separated the two germline ends. This chain's CDR3 is CSARDSETQYF. The CDR3 bases are TGCAGTGCTAGAGATAGCGAGACCCAGTACTTC.

This clonotype occurred many times. The chain recombines TRBV7-9 with TRBJ1-1; D ambiguous. From germline, CDR1 is SEHNR and CDR2 FQNEAQ (reference sequence). The CDR3 is 15 amino acids. V lost 1 base and J 1 base, leaving 10 bases between the germline ends. CDR3 sequence reads: CASSLGDGKNTEAFF. CDR3 sequence (DNA): TGTGCCAGCAGCTTAGGCGACGGAAAGAACACTGAAGCTTTCTTT. Complete variable domain (other parts from reference TRBV7-9 and TRBJ1-1): DTGVSQNPRHKITKRGQNVTFRCDPISEHNRLYWYRQTLGQGPEFLTYFQNEAQLEKSRLLSDRFSAERPKGSFSTLEIQRTEQGDSAMYLCASSLGDGKNTEAFFGQGTRLTVV.

This clonotype was seen at least ten times. The chain uses TRBV15 and TRBJ2-5; 9 bases fit TRBD2. The CDR3 extends over 14 amino acids. Unmatched junction bases numbered 4, after V lost 7 bases and J lost 1 base. Germline CDR1 reads LNHNV; CDR2 reads YYDKDF (reference sequence). CDR3 sequence: CATMRGGGQETQYF. In DNA, the CDR3 is TGTGCCACCATGCGGGGGGGCGGCCAAGAGACCCAGTACTTC.

The chain links TRBV15 to TRBJ2-7, with a tentative D call TRBD1 (5 bases). Germline-derived CDR1 and CDR2 are LNHNV and YYDKDF (reference sequence). This CDR3 has 16 residues. Trimming removed 0 bases from V and 2 bases from J, with 14 bases in between. CDR3 in amino acids: CATSRDRRQPTYEQYF. CDR3 DNA sequence: TGTGCCACCAGCAGAGATCGAAGACAGCCGACCTACGAGCAGTACTTC.

This clonotype has ten or more counts. The chain links TRBV11-2 to TRBJ2-6; no clear D. V dropped 0 bases and J dropped 0 bases, with 18 bases sitting between them. Germline loops: CDR1 SGHAT, CDR2 FQNNGV. The CDR3 runs 20 residues. The CDR3 sequence is CASSLEGIVSWNSGANVLTF. The CDR3 DNA sequence: TGTGCCAGCAGCTTAGAGGGCATCGTCAGTTGGAACTCTGGGGCCAACGTCCTGACTTTC.

This clonotype was picked up one time. The V and J genes are TRBV7-8 and TRBJ1-1, with D perhaps matching TRBD1 (5 bases). The CDR3 sequence is 14 residues long. Trimming pared 10 bases from V and 3 bases from J, leaving 18 bases between. The germline CDR1 and CDR2 sequences are SGHVS and FQNEAQ. The CDR3 spells CATIGWQGDTEAFF. The DNA for the CDR3 is TGTGCCACCATAGGGTGGCAGGGTGACACTGAAGCTTTCTTT.